This T cell receptor (beta chain) was captured in a study of regulatory T cells in long-lasting Graves disease. General study results and limits: Persistent disease was characterized by preferential usage of TRBV28, TRBJ1-2 and TRBJ2-5. The small sample size may have reduced accuracy. Between persistent patients, about 2,800 public clonotypes were shared, exceeding the 950 to 1,000 shared between new patients.

Germline CDR1 reads LGHDT; CDR2 reads YNNKEL (reference sequence). Trimming shortened V by 4 bases and J by 5 bases, and 14 bases separated the two germline ends. The CDR3 sequence is 14 residues long. This clonotype was counted ten times or more. As yet, its antigen is unknown. Regarding time point: persistent/refractory GD, antithyroid drugs over 5 years with positive TRAb. Preparation of the TCR library used RNA extracted from PBMCs. American Thyroid Association guidelines defined Graves' disease diagnosis. CDR3 regions were amplified by Arm-PCR using iRepertoire HTBI primers to build TCR beta libraries. TCRdb fed the multiplex PCR reads into MiXCR, producing one record per CDR3 protein. This sample has hundreds of thousands of distinct CDR3 sequences, with about 22% found just once.

Material: peripheral blood mononuclear cells (PBMCs), obtained when the disease was refractory, from a patient treated with antithyroid drugs. The clonotype originates from a female donor with Graves disease. This chain connects TRBV3-1 to TRBJ1-1; no reliable D call. In DNA, the CDR3 is TGTGCCAGCAGCCTTCCCCCGCCCCGAACTGAAGCTTTCTTT. This sequence encodes CASSLPPPRTEAFF.